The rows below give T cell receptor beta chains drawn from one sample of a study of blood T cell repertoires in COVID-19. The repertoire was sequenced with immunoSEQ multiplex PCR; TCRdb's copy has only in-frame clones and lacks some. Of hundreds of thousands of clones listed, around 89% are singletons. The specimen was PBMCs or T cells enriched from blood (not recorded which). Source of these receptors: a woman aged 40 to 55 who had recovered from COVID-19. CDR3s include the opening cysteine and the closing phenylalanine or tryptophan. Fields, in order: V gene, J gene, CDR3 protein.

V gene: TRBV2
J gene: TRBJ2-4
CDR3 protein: CASSDRDIRKNIQYF

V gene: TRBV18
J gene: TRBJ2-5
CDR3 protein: CASSPKTSGDQETQYF

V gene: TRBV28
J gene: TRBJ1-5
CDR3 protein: CASSLGTTSNQPQHF

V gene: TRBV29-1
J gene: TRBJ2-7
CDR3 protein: CSVAGTGFDEQYF

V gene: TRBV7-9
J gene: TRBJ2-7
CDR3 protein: CASSQDRTSYEQYF

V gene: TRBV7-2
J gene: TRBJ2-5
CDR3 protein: CASSYDGLAATLDEETQYF

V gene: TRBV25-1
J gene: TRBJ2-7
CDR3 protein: CASSEYSGQGTYEQYF

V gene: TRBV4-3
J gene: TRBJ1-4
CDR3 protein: CASSQASSTFNEKLFF

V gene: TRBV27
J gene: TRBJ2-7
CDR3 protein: CASESNSLGTWSSYEQYF

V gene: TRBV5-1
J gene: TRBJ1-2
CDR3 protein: CASSRDSVEYGYTF

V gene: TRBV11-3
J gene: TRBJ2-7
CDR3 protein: CASSPGLVGYEQYF

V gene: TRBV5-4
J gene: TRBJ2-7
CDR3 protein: CASSLIGQGGDEQYF

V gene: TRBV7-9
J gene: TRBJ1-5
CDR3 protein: CASSYDRADQPQHF

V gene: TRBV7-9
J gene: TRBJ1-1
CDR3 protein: CASSPRAGGTEAFF

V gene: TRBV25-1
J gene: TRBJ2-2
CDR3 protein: CAGGEPNTGELFF

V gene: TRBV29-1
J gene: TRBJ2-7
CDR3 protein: CSVEAGGGQYF